The source of this T cell receptor beta chain is a study of vaccination and CD4 T cells after COVID-19. Sequence data for DNA of cultured CD4+ T cells were generated by the Oncomine TCR Beta short-read assay. TCRdb recomputed calls from the PCR reads with MiXCR, one row per CDR3 protein. This sample has some 10,000 distinct CDR3 sequences, with about half found just once. As to treatment: 10-day PBMC culture with coronavirus spike peptide pools or control peptides (ViraFEST assay). Between the trimmed V and J ends, which lost 8 bases and 16 bases, there was a span of 29 bases. The CDR3 length is 15 residues. Germline assignment: CDR1 LNHDA and CDR2 SQIVND (reference sequence). For this clonotype: Its antigen is not identified.

The sequenced sample was CD4+ T cells from blood, cultured in vitro. This TCR was recovered from a human donor who had recovered from COVID-19. The rearrangement links TRBV19 to TRBJ1-4; D remains unclear. The CDR3 reads CASQAQSPKDPVAFF. DNA of the CDR3: TGTGCCAGTCAAGCCCAGTCACCCAAAGACCCGGTCGCGTTTTTT.